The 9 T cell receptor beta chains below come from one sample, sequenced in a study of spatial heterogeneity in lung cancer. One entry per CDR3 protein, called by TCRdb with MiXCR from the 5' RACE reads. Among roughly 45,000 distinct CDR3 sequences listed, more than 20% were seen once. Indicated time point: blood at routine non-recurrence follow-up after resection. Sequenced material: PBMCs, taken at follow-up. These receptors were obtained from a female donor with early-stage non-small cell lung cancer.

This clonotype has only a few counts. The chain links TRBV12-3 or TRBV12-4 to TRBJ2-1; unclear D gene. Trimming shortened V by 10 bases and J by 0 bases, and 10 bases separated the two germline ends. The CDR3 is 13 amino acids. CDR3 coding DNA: TGTGCCACGTCCCTTAGCTCCTACAATGAGCAGTTCTTC. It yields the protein CATSLSSYNEQFF.

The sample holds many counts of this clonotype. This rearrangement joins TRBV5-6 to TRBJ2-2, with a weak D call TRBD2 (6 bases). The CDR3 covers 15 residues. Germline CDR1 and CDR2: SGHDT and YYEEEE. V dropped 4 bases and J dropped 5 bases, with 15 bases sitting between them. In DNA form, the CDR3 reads TGTGCCAGCAGCCCCAGGTGGGGGAGGACCGGGGAGCTGTTTTTT. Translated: CASSPRWGRTGELFF.

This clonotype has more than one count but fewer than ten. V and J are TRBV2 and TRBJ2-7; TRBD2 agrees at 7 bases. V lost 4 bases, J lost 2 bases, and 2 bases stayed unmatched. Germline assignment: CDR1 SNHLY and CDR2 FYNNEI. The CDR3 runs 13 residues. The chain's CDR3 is CASSGGTTYEQYF. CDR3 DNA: TGTGCCAGCAGTGGGGGGACTACCTACGAGCAGTACTTC.

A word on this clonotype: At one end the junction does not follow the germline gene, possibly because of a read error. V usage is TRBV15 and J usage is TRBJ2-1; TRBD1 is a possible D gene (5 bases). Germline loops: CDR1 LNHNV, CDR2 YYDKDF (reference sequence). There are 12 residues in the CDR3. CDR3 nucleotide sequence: TGTGCCACCCGCAGGGATGGAAATGAGCAGTTCTTC. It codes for CATRRDGNEQFF.

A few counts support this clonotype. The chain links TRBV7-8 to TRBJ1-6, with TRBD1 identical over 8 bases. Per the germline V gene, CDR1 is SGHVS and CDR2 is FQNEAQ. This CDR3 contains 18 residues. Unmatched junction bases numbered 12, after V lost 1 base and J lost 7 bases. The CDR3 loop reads CASSLGMPRGLSNSPLHF. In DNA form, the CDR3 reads TGTGCCAGCAGCTTAGGGATGCCCAGGGGGCTAAGCAATTCACCCCTCCACTTT.

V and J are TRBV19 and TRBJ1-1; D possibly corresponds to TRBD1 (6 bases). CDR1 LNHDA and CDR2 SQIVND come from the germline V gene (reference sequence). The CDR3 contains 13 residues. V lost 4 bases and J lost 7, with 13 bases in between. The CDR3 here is CASSTRGSDEAFF. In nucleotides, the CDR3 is TGTGCCAGTAGTACCAGGGGTTCGGATGAAGCTTTCTTT.

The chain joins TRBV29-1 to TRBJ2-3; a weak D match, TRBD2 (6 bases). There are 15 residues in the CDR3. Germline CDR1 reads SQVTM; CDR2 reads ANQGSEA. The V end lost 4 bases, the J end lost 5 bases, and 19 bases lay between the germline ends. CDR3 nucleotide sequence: TGCAGCGTTGTGGCGACTAGAGGCGTTGGAGATACGCAGTATTTT. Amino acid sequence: CSVVATRGVGDTQYF.

CDR3 loop: CSARDPAGVNIQYF. The CDR3 nucleotides read TGCAGTGCTAGAGATCCAGCGGGAGTAAACATTCAGTACTTC. The rearrangement links TRBV20-1 to TRBJ2-4, with 8 bases identical to TRBD2. Looked up from germline, CDR1 is DFQATT and CDR2 is SNEGSKA (reference sequence). The CDR3 is 14 residues long. J gave up 6 bases and V 0 bases, and 4 bases lay outside the gene matches.

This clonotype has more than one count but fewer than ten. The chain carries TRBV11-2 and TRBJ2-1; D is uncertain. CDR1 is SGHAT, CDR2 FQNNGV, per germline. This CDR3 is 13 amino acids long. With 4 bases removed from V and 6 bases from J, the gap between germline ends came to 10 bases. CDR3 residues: CASSSSIFNEQFF. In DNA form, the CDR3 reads TGTGCCAGCAGCTCCTCTATATTCAATGAGCAGTTCTTC. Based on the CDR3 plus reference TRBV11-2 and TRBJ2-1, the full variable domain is EAGVAQSPRYKIIEKRQSVAFWCNPISGHATLYWYQQILGQGPKLLIQFQNNGVVDDSQLPKDRFSAERLKGVDSTLKIQPAKLEDSAVYLCASSSSIFNEQFFGPGTRLTVL.